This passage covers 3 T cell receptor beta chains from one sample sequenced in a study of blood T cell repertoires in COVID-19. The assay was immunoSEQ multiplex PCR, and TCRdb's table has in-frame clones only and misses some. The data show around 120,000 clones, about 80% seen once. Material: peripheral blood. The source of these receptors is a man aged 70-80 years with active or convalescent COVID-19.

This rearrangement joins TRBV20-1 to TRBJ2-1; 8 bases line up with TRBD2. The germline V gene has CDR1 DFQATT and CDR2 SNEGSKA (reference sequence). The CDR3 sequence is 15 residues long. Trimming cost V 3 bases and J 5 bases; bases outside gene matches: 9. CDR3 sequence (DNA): TGCAGTGCTAGTTCGGTCGGCGGGGGGAACAATGAGCAGTTCTTC. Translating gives CSASSVGGGNNEQFF.

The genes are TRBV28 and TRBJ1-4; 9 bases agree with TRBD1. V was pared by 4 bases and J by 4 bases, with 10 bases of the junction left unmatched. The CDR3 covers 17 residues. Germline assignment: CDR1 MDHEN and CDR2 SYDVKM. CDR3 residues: CASSSPGQGGVNEKLFF. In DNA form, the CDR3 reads TGTGCCAGCAGTTCTCCGGGACAGGGAGGCGTTAATGAAAAACTGTTTTTT.

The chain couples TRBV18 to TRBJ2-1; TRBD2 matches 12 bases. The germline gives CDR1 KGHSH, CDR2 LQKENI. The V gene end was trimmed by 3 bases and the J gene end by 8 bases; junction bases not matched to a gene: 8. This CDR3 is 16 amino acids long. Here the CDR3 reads CASSPDLAGGRDEQFF. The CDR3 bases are TGTGCCAGCTCACCGGATCTAGCGGGGGGGCGGGATGAGCAGTTCTTC. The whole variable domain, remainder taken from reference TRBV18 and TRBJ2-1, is NAGVMQNPRHLVRRRGQEARLRCSPMKGHSHVYWYRQLPEEGLKFMVYLQKENIIDESGMPKERFSAEFPKEGPSILRIQQVVRGDSAAYFCASSPDLAGGRDEQFFGPGTRLTVL.